This TCR beta chain was profiled in a study of Tregs in tolerant kidney transplant recipients. A remark on this clone: The antigen is not known.

V lost 0 bases and J 6 bases, leaving 10 bases between the germline ends. Germline V gene data show CDR1 as SGHRS and CDR2 as YFSETQ. The CDR3 is made up of 13 amino acids. Study-level points and caveats: Expanding Tregs on activated donor B cells appeared to best identify donor-specific TCRbeta clones. Few patients were studied, so findings need validation in larger groups.

The method was immunoSEQ multiplex PCR; TCRdb's version includes in-frame clones alone and lacks a portion of them. The data show about 240,000 clones, about 80% seen once. Sequenced sample: CD4+ T cells from blood. The J gene is TRBJ2-7, the V gene TRBV5-1; D not resolved. The source of this sequence is a human donor in good health. The CDR3: CASSLDFSGEQYF. CDR3 nucleotides: TGCGCCAGCAGCTTGGACTTTTCGGGCGAGCAGTACTTC. Supplemented by reference TRBV5-1 and TRBJ2-7, the full variable domain reads KAGVTQTPRYLIKTRGQQVTLSCSPISGHRSVSWYQQTPGQGLQFLFEYFSETQRNKGNFPGRFSGRQFSNSRSEMNVSTLELGDSALYLCASSLDFSGEQYFGPGTRLTVT.